This T cell receptor beta chain was recorded in a study of shared T cell receptors in the human thymus. CDR1 and CDR2 from the germline V gene are SGHTA and FQGNSA. V lost 5 bases and J 7 bases, leaving 8 bases between the germline ends. The CDR3 length is 11 residues. The repertoire was sequenced with immunoSEQ multiplex PCR; TCRdb's copy has only in-frame clones and lacks some. The sample has around 730,000 clones; 70% to 90% are singletons. Another study also made use of these data, one on human thymus T cells. As that report states: Infants served as donors; they were healthy and Finnish and were having corrective surgery for congenital heart defects. Corrective heart surgery yielded the resections from which the thymus tissue came. Blood and thymic repertoires both appeared biased in V and J gene usage.

The receptor was derived from a girl in the first two years of life with a congenital heart defect. The specimen was thymocytes. The V call is TRBV7-2, the J call TRBJ1-1; D unresolved. CDR3 DNA sequence: TGTGCCAGCAGCCCGGGAGTTGAAGCTTTCTTT. Encoded protein: CASSPGVEAFF. Full variable domain (missing parts from reference TRBV7-2 and TRBJ1-1): GAGVSQSPSNKVTEKGKDVELRCDPISGHTALYWYRQSLGQGLEFLIYFQGNSAPDKSGLPSDRFSAERTGGSVSTLTIQRTQQEDSAVYLCASSPGVEAFFGQGTRLTVV.